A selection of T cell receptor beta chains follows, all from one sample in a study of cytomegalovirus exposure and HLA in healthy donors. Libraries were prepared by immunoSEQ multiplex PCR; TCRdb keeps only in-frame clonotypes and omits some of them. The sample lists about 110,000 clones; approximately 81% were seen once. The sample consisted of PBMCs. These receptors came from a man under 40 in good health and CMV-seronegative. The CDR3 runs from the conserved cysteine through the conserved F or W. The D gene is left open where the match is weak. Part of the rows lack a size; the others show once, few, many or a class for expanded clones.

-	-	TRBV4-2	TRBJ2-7	TGTGCCAGCAGCCAAGAATTGAGGTCCTACGAGCAGTACTTC	CASSQELRSYEQYF
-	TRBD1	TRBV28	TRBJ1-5	TGTGCCAGCCGAGGGGGGCAGGGGGCTGTTCAGCCCCAGCATTTT	CASRGGQGAVQPQHF
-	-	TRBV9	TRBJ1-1	TGTGCCAGCGGACCAGGGGCGAACACTGAAGCTTTCTTT	CASGPGANTEAFF
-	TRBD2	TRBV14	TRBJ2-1	TGTGCCAGCAGCCTGCTAGCGGGGGATTACAATGAGCAGTTCTTC	CASSLLAGDYNEQFF
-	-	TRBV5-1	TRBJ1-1	TGCGCCAGCAGCCCCCTGGCGACATACTACACTGAAGCTTTCTTT	CASSPLATYYTEAFF
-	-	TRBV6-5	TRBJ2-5	TGTGCCAGCAGACGGTCCCAGACCCAGTACTTC	CASRRSQTQYF
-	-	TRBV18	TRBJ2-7	TGTGCCAGCTCACCCCTAGCATCGGTACGGCCCGAGCAGTACTTC	CASSPLASVRPEQYF
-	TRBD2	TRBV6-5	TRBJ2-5	TGTGCCAGCAGTTCGAGTAGCGGGACCCCCCAAGAGACCCAGTACTTC	CASSSSSGTPQETQYF
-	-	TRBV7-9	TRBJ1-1	TGTGCCAGCAGCCCGAGGGCAGGGAACACTGAAGCTTTCTTT	CASSPRAGNTEAFF
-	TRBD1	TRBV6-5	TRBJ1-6	TGTGCCAGCAGGTACAGGGGTAATTCACCCCTCCACTTT	CASRYRGNSPLHF
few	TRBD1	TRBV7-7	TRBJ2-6	TGTGCTAGCAGCCCCGGGACAGGGAGCTCTGGGGCCAACGTCCTGACTTTC	CASSPGTGSSGANVLTF
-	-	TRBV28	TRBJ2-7	TGTGCCACCTCACAGTTCCCAGGGTACGAGCAGTACTTC	CATSQFPGYEQYF
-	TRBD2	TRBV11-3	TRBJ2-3	TGTGCCAGCAGCTTAAGCGGGGGGACTGATACGCAGTATTTT	CASSLSGGTDTQYF
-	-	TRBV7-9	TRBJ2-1	TGTGCCAGCAGCTTACCTAGCGCCTACAATGAGCAGTTCTTC	CASSLPSAYNEQFF
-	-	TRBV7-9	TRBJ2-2	TGTGCCAGCAGCTCGACAGGGAGGACCACCGGGGAGCTGTTTTTT	CASSSTGRTTGELFF
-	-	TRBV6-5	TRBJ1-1	TGTGCCAGCAGTCAAACGGCGGGGGGTAGGACTGAAGCTTTCTTT	CASSQTAGGRTEAFF
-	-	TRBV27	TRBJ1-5	TGTGCCAGCAGTTTTTCCCAGGGCCCGGAGATTTTT	CASSFSQGPEIF
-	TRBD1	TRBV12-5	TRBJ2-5	TGTGCTAGTGGTTTGGCCCAGACAGGGGGCTGGGAGACCCAGTACTTC	CASGLAQTGGWETQYF
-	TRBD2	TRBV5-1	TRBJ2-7	TGCGCCAGCAGCTTGGCCGATGTAGCGGGTGATTACGAGCAGTACTTC	CASSLADVAGDYEQYF
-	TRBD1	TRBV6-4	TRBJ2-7	TGTGCCAGCAGCGTGGACAGGGTCGGCGAGCAGTACTTC	CASSVDRVGEQYF
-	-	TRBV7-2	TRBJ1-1	TGTGCCAGCAGCTGGCAGGGTTACACTGAAGCTTTCTTT	CASSWQGYTEAFF
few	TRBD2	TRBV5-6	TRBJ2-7	TGTGCCAGCAGCCCGACGACTAGCGGGATAGGTTACGAGCAGTACTTC	CASSPTTSGIGYEQYF
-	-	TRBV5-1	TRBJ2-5	TGCGCCAGCAGCTTGCGCCTAGCCGGAGATCCGGCAGAGACCCAGTACTTC	CASSLRLAGDPAETQYF
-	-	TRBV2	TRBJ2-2	TGTGCCAGCAGAGTGTTCCCGAGCACCGGGGAGCTGTTTTTT	CASRVFPSTGELFF
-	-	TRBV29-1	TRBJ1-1	TGCAGCGTTGTCGTCAGGGAGGGCACTGAAGCTTTCTTT	CSVVVREGTEAFF
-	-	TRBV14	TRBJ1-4	TGTGCCACGAGGCGGTTCCTTAATGAAAAACTGTTTTTT	CATRRFLNEKLFF
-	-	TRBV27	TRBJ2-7	TGTGCCAGCAGTGCGGGACAGCACTACGAGCAGTACTTC	CASSAGQHYEQYF
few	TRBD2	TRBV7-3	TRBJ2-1	TGTGCCAGCAGCCCCGGGACTAGCGCTGCCAATGAGCAGTTCTTC	CASSPGTSAANEQFF
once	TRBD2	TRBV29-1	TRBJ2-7	TGCAGCGTTGAAGAAGGACTAGCGGGAGGAGGAGAGCAGTACTTC	CSVEEGLAGGGEQYF
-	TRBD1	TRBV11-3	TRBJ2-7	TGTGCCAGCAGCTTAGGTGGGACAGGGGCCTACGAGCAGTACTTC	CASSLGGTGAYEQYF
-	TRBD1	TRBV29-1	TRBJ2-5	TGCAGCACACGCACAGGGGGCGGCAGGGAGACCCAGTACTTC	CSTRTGGGRETQYF
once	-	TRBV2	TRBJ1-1	TGTGCCAGCAGGGCGGACAGCCCGAACACTGAAGCTTTCTTT	CASRADSPNTEAFF
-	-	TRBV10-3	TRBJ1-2	TGTGCCATCAGTGCCGGGGGATTGGGCACCTTC	CAISAGGLGTF
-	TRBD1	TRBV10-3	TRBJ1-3	TGTGCCATCACAGGACAGGGGGCTGGTTCGGGAAACACCATATATTTT	CAITGQGAGSGNTIYF
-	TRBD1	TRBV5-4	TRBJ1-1	TGTGCCAGCAGTTTGACAGGGGTCACTGAAGCCTTCTTT	CASSLTGVTEAFF
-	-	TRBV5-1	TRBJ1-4	TGCGCCACCCGGGAGGGAGTGGCAACTAATGAAAAACTGTTTTTT	CATREGVATNEKLFF
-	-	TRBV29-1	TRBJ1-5	TGCAGCGTTCTTGTTCCCGGGGGGGAGACTCAGCCCCAGCATTTT	CSVLVPGGETQPQHF
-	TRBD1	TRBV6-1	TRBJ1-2	TGTGCCAGCAGTGCGGACAGGACTAACTATGGCTACACCTTC	CASSADRTNYGYTF
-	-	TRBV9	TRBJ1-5	TGTGCCAGCAGTGTCAGGGGCAATCAGCCCCAGCATTTT	CASSVRGNQPQHF
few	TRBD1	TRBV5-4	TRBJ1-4	TGTGCCAGCAGCCCTACCCCACAGGGGTCGGATGAAAAACTGTTTTTT	CASSPTPQGSDEKLFF
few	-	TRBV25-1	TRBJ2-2	TGTGCCAGCAGTGATCACGGACAGCCCGGGGAGCTGTTTTTT	CASSDHGQPGELFF
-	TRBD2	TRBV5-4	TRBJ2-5	TGTGCCAGCAGCCCCCGAGGAGCGGGGGGGCCGGAGGAGACCCAGTACTTC	CASSPRGAGGPEETQYF
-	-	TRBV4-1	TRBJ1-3	TGCGCCAGCAGGTCTCCAGGGTCTTCCTCTGGAAACACCATATATTTT	CASRSPGSSSGNTIYF
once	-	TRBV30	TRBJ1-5	TGTGCCTGGAGTGATATCGGGCAGCCCCAGCATTTT	CAWSDIGQPQHF
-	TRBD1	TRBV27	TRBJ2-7	TGTGCCCCGGACAGGCCCTACCTAGACGAGCAGTACTTC	CAPDRPYLDEQYF
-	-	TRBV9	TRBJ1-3	TGTGCCAGCAGCGTAGAGGGGCTGGGCGGAAACACCATATATTTT	CASSVEGLGGNTIYF